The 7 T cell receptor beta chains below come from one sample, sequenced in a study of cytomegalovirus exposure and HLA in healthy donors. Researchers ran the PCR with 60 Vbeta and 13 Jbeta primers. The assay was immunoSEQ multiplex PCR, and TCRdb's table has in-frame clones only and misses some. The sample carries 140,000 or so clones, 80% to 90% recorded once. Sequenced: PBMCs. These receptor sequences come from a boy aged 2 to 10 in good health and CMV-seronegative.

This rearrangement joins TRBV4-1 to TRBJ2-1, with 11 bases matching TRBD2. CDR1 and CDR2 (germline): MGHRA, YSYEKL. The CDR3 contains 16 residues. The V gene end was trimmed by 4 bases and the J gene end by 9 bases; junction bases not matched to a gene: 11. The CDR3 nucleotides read TGCGCCAGCAGCCCGCCGGGACTAGCGGCGGGTGGTGAGCAGTTCTTC. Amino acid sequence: CASSPPGLAAGGEQFF.

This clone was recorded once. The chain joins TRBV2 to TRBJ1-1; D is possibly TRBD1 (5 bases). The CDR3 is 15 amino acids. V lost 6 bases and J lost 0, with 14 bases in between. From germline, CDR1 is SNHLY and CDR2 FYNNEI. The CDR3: CASRAGWGMNTEAFF. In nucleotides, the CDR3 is TGTGCCAGCAGAGCGGGGTGGGGGATGAACACTGAAGCTTTCTTT.

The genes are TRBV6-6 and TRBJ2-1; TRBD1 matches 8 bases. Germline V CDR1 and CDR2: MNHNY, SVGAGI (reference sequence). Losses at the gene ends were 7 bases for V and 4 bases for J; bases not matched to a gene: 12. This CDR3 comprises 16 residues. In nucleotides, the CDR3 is TGTGCCAGCATCCTCAGCCCCGGGACAGGTTACAATGAGCAGTTCTTC. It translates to CASILSPGTGYNEQFF.

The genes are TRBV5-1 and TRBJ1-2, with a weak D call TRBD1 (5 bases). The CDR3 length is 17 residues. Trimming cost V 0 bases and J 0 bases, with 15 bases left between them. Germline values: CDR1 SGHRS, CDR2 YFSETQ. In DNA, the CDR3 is TGCGCCAGCAGCTTGGGACTTAAGGGGAGGACTAACTATGGCTACACCTTC. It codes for CASSLGLKGRTNYGYTF.

CDR3 nucleotides: TGTGCCAGTAGTATGGGACAGGGTGGAGAGACCCAGTACTTC. Encoded protein: CASSMGQGGETQYF. The chain recombines TRBV19 with TRBJ2-5, with 9 bases fitting TRBD1. The germline V gene encodes CDR1 LNHDA and CDR2 SQIVND (reference sequence). The CDR3 consists of 14 residues. V trimming: 3 bases; J trimming: 4 bases; junction bases outside the gene matches: 3.

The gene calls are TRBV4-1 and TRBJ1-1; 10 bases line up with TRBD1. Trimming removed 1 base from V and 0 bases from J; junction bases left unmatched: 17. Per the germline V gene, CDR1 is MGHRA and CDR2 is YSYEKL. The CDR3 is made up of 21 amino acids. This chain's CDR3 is CASSQGRLKTGTGAMNTEAFF. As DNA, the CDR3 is TGCGCCAGCAGCCAAGGGAGGTTGAAAACCGGGACAGGGGCTATGAACACTGAAGCTTTCTTT.

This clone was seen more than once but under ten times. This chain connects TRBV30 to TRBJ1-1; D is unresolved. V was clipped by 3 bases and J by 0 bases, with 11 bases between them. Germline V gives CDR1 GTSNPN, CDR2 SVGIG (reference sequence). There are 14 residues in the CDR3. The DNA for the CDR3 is TGTGCCTGGAGATTGGGAGCGATGAACACTGAAGCTTTCTTT. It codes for CAWRLGAMNTEAFF.